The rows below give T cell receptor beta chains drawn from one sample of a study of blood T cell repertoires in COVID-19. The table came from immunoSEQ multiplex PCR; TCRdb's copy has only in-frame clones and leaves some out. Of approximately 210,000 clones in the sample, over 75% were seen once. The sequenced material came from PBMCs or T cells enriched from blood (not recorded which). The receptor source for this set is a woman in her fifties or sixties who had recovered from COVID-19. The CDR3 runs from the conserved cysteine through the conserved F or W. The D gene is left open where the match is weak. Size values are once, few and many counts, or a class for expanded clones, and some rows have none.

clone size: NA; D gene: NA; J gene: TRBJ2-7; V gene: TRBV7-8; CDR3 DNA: TGTGCCAGCACCCGGACAGTGGGCATCTACGAGCAGTACTTC; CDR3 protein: CASTRTVGIYEQYF
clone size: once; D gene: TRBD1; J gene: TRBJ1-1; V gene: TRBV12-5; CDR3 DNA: TGTGCTAGTGGTTCGGGACAGCAAAACACTGAAGCTTTCTTT; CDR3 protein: CASGSGQQNTEAFF
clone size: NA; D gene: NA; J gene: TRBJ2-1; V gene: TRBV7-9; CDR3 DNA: TGTGCCAGCAGCTTACAAAGCAGGAACAATGAGCAGTTCTTC; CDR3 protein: CASSLQSRNNEQFF
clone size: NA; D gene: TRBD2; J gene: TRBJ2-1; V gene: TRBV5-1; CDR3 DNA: TGCGCCAGCAGCTTGGGGCTAGCGGGGGGCATCTGGTTCTTC; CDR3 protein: CASSLGLAGGIWFF
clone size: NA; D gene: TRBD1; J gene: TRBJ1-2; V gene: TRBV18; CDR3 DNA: TGTGCCAGCTCATCCCGGGACAGGGGATATAACTATGGCTACACCTTC; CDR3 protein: CASSSRDRGYNYGYTF
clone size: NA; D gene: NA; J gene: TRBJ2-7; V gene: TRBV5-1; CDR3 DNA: TGCGCCAGCAGCCTGGACGGCGGTGGTTACGAGCAGTACTTC; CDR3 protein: CASSLDGGGYEQYF
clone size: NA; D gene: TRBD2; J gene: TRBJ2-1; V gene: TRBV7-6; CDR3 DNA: TGTGCCAGCAGCTTACTTCACAGACTAGCGGGGGGCTACAATGAGCAGTTCTTC; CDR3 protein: CASSLLHRLAGGYNEQFF
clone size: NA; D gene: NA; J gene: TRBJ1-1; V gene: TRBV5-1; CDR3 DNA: TGCGCCAGCAGCTTGAGCGAGCGGGCTGGGCCGTACGCTTTCTTT; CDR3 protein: CASSLSERAGPYAFF
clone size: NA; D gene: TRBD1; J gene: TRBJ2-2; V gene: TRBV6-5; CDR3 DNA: TGTGCCGGCCAGGGACAGGGCTTGAGCACCGGGGAGCTGTTTTTT; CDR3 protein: CAGQGQGLSTGELFF
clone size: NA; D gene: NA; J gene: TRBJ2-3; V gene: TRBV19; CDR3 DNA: TGTGCCAGTAGTATGGGGGGTTACGGCACAGATACGCAGTATTTT; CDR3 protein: CASSMGGYGTDTQYF
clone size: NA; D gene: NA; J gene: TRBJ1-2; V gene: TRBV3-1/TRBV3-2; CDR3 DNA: TGTGCCAGCAGCCAAGTCACAGCTAACTATGGCTACACCTTC; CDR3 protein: CASSQVTANYGYTF
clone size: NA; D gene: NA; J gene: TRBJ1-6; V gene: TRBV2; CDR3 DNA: TGTGCCAGCATTCCCAGGTTATGGCAGGGAGGCTATAATTCACCCCTCCACTTT; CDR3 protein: CASIPRLWQGGYNSPLHF
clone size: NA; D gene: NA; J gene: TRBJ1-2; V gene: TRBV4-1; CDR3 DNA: TGCGCCAGCAGCCCTACCAGGGCGGCCGGCTATGGCTACACCTTC; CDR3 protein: CASSPTRAAGYGYTF
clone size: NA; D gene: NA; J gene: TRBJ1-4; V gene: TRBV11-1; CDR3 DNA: TGTGCCAGCAGCTTAGGACGCAAGGGGAATGAAAAACTGTTTTTT; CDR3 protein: CASSLGRKGNEKLFF
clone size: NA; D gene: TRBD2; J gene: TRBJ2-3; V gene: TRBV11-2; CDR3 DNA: TGTGCCAGCAGCTTAGATCGGGGGGAAGATACGCAGTATTTT; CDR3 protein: CASSLDRGEDTQYF
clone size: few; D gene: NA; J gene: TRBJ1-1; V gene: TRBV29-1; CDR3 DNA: TGCAGCGCCCGGGCAGGGCACACTGAAGCTTTCTTT; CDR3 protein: CSARAGHTEAFF
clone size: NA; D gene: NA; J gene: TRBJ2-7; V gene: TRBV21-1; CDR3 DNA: TGTGCCAGCAGCTATGACCCTAGCGGGAGGAGCTCCTACGAGCAGTACTTC; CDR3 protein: CASSYDPSGRSSYEQYF
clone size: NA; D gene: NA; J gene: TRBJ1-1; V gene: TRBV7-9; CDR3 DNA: TGTGCCAGCAGCTTAGGTGAGGGCCTTGAAGCTTTCTTT; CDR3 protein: CASSLGEGLEAFF
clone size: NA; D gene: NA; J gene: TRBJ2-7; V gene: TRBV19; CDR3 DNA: TGTGCCAGTAGGATGGCCTCCCATTCCAACGAGCAGTACTTC; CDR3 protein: CASRMASHSNEQYF
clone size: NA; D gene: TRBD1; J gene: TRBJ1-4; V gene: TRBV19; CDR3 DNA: TGTGCCAGTAGTGGACAGGGGCCGGGGGAAAAACTGTTTTTT; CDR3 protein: CASSGQGPGEKLFF
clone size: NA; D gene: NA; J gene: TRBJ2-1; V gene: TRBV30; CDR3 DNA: TGTGCCTGGAGTGTACCCACGCGGCGCCAAGGTGAGCAGTTCTTC; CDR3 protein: CAWSVPTRRQGEQFF
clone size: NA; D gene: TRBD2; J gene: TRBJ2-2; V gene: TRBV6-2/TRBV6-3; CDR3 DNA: TGTGCCAGCAGTCTTCCTCCGGGACTAGCGGGAGGGCCAGAAAACAGGGAGCTGTTTTTT; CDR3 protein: CASSLPPGLAGGPENRELFF
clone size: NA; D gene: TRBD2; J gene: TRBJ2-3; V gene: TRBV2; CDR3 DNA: TGTGCCAGCAGAGGACCGGGACTAGCTAAAAGCACAGATACGCAGTATTTT; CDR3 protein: CASRGPGLAKSTDTQYF
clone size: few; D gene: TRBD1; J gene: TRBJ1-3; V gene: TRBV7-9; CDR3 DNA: TGTGCCAGCAGCTTTGGGACAGGGAACGTCGCTGGAAACACCATATATTTT; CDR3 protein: CASSFGTGNVAGNTIYF
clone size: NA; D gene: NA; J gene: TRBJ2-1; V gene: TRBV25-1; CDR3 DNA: TGTGCCAGCAGTGAATTTGCGGGCGCCCACAATGAGCAGTTCTTC; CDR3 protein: CASSEFAGAHNEQFF
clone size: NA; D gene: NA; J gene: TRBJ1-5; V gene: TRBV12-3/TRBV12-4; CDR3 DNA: TGTGCCAGCAGTCCTGGGCAGGGGCCCCAGCATTTT; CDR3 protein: CASSPGQGPQHF
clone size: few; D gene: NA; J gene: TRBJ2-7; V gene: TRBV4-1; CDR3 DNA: TGCGCCAGCAGCCCAGCGCAGGGGTACTACGAGCAGTACTTC; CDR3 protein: CASSPAQGYYEQYF
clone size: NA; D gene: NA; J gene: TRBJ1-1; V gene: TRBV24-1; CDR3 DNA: TGTGCCACCAGTGAGACAGGCGGGGGGCAAGCTTTCTTT; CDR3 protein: CATSETGGGQAFF
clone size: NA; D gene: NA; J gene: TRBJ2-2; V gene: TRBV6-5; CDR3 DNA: TGTGCCAGCAGTTCTAAAAACTTGGTGAACGCCGGGGAGCTGTTTTTT; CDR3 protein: CASSSKNLVNAGELFF
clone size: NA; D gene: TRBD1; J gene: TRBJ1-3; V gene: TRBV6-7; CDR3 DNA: TGTGCCAGCAGTTGGGGACAGGCGGTATCCATATATTTT; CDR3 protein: CASSWGQAVSIYF
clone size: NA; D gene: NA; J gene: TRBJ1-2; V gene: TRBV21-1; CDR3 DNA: TGTGCCAACGAGACGGAGGGGCGATATGGCTACACCTTC; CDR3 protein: CANETEGRYGYTF
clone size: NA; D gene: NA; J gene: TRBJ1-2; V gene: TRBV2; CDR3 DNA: TGTGCCAGCAGTGAGGCGCTAGACTATGGCTACACCTTC; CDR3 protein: CASSEALDYGYTF
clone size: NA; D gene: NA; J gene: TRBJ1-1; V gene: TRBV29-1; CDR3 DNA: TGCAGCGCTGGCCAGGGATCTCCTGAAGCTTTCTTT; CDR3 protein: CSAGQGSPEAFF
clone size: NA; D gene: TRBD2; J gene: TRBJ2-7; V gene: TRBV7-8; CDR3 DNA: TGTGCCAGCAGCATCAGCGGGGTCTCCTACGAGCAGTACTTC; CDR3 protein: CASSISGVSYEQYF
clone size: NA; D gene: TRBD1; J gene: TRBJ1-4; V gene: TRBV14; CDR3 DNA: TGTGCCAGCAGCCAAGGGACCACGGGACAGTTTAATGAAAAACTGTTTTTT; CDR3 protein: CASSQGTTGQFNEKLFF
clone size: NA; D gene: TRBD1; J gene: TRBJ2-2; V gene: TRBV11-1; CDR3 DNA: TGTGCCAGCAGCGCCCGACAGGGGGCCGGCACCGGGGAGCTGTTTTTT; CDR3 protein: CASSARQGAGTGELFF
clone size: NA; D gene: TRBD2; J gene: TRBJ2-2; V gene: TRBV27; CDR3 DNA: TGTGCCAGCAGTTCTTACCTCGGGGGGGCGGTCGGGGAGCTGTTTTTT; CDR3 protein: CASSSYLGGAVGELFF
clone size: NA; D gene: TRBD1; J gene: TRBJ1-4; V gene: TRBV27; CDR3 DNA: TGTGCCAGCAGTCCACGACCGGGACAGGGTTATGAAAAACTGTTTTTT; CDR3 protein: CASSPRPGQGYEKLFF
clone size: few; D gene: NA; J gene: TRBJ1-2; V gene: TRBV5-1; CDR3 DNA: TGCGCCAGCAGCTTGGGCGACATGTATGGCTACACCTTC; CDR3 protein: CASSLGDMYGYTF
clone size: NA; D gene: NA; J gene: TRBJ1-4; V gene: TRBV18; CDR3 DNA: TGTGCCAGCTCACCGTCGTCACAAGAAAAACTGTTTTTT; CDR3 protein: CASSPSSQEKLFF
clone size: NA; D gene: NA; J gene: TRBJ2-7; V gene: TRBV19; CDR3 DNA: TGTGCCAGTAGTATCGGACTAAGTACCGAGCAGTACTTC; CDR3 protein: CASSIGLSTEQYF
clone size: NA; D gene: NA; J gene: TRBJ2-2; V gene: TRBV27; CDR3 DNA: TGTGCCAGCAGCCCGATCAACTTGAACACCGGGGAGCTGTTTTTT; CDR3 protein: CASSPINLNTGELFF
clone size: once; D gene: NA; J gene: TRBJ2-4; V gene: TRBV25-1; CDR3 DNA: TGTGCCAGTAGTCCGGGGTTTGGGTTCCGGGAAAACATTCAGTACTTC; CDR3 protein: CASSPGFGFRENIQYF
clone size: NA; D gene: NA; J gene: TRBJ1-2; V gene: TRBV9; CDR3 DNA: TGTGCCAGCAGCGTAGATCGGCAGGGCTATGGCTACACCTTC; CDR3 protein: CASSVDRQGYGYTF
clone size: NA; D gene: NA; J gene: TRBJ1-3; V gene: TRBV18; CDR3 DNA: TGTGCCAGCTCACCGGCTGGGGCGGGGAGCTCTGGAAACACCATATATTTT; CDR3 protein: CASSPAGAGSSGNTIYF
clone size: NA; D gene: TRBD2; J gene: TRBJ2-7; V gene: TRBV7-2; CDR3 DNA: TGTGCCAGCAGCTCGCGGACTAGCGGGAGGCACGAGCAGTACTTC; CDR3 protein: CASSSRTSGRHEQYF
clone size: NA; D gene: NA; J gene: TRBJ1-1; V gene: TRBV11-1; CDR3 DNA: TGTGCCAGCAGCTTATACACGACAGGGAACACTGAAGCTTTCTTT; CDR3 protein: CASSLYTTGNTEAFF
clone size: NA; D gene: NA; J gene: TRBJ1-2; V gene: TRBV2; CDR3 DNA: TGTGCCAGCACTCAGGAAGTTTATGGCTACACCTTC; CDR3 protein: CASTQEVYGYTF
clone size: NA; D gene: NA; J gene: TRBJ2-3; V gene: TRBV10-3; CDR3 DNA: TGTGCCATCAGCCTAGTTGGGCCAGGGCAGGCAGATACGCAGTATTTT; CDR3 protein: CAISLVGPGQADTQYF
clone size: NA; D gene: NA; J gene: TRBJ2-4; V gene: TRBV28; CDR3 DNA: TGTGCCAGCAGTTTTACAGGCTGGGGCATTCAGTACTTC; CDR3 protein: CASSFTGWGIQYF
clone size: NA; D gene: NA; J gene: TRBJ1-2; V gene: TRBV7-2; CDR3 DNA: TGTGCCAGCAGCCTTCTTTTGGGCCCCTTGAACTATGGCTACACCTTC; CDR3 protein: CASSLLLGPLNYGYTF
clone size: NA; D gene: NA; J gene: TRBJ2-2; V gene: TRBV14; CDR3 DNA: TGTGCCAGCAGCCAAGTGGTTTCCAGGGGCGATGGCGGGGAGCTGTTTTTT; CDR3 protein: CASSQVVSRGDGGELFF
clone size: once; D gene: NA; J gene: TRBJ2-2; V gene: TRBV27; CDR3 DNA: TGTGCCAGCAGTTCATACACCGGGGAGCTGTTTTTT; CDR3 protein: CASSSYTGELFF
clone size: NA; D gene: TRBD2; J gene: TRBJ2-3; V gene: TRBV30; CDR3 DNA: TGTGCCTGGAGTTCCCCGGGGGGAACAGATACGCAGTATTTT; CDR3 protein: CAWSSPGGTDTQYF
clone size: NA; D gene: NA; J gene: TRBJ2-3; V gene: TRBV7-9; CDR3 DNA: TGTGCCAGCGTGGGGGGGCGCACAGATACGCAGTATTTT; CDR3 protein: CASVGGRTDTQYF
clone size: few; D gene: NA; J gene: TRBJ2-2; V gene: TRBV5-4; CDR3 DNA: TGTGCCAGCAGCTTGGGACGGGGACATAACACCGGGGAGCTGTTTTTT; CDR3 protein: CASSLGRGHNTGELFF
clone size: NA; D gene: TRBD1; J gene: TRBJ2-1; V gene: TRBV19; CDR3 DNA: TGTGCCAGTAGACAGACAGGGGGCGCTGTACGGAATGAGCAGTTCTTC; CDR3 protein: CASRQTGGAVRNEQFF
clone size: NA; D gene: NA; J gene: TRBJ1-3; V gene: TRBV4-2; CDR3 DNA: TGTGCCAGCAGCGAGTTCGAACCTGGAAACACCATATATTTT; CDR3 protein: CASSEFEPGNTIYF
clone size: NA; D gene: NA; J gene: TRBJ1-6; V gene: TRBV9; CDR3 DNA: TGTGCCAGCAGCGTAGAACAGGGACCTTATAATTCACCCCTCCACTTT; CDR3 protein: CASSVEQGPYNSPLHF
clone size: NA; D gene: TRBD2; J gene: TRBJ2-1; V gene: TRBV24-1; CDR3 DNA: TGTGCCACCAGTGAAGCGGGGCTAAATGAGCAGTTCTTC; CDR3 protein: CATSEAGLNEQFF